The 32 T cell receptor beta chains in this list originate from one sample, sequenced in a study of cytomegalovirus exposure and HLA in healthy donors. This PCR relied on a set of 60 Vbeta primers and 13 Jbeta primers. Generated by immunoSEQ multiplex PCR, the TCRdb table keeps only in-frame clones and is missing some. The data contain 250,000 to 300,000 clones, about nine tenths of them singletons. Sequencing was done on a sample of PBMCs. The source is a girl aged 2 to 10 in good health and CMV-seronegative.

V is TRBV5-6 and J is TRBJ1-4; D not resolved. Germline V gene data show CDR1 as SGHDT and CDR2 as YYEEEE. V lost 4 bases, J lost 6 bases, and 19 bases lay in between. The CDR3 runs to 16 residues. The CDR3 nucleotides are TGTGCCAGCAGCCTGGAAGCCGCGTCGGTGGATGAAAAACTGTTTTTT. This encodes CASSLEAASVDEKLFF. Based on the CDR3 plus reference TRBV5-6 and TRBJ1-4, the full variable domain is DAGVTQSPTHLIKTRGQQVTLRCSPKSGHDTVSWYQQALGQGPQFIFQYYEEEERQRGNFPDRFSGHQFPNYSSELNVNALLLGDSALYLCASSLEAASVDEKLFFGSGTQLSVL.

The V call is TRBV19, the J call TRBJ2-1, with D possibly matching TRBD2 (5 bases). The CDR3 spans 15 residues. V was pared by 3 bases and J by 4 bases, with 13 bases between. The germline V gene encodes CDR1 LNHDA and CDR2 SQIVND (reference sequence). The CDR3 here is CASSMDFSNYNEQFF. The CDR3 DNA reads TGTGCCAGTAGTATGGACTTCTCTAATTACAATGAGCAGTTCTTC.

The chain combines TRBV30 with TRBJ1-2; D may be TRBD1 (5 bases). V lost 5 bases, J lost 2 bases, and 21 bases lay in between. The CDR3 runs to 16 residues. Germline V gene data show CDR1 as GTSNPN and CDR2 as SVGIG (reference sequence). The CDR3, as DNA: TGTGCCTGGGACACCGGGGGGAATAAACCGAACTATGGCTACACCTTC. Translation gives CAWDTGGNKPNYGYTF.

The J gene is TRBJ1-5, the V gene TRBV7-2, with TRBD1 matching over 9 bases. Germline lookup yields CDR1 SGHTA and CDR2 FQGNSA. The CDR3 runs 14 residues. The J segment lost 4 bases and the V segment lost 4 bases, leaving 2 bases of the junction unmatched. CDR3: CASSSGQGNQPQHF. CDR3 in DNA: TGTGCCAGCAGCTCAGGACAGGGGAATCAGCCCCAGCATTTT.

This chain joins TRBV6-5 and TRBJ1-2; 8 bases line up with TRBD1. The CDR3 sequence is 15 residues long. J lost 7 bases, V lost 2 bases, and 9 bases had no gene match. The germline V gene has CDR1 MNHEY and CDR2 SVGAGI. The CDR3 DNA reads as TGTGCCAGCAGTTACAACCAGGACAGGGTGTCTGGCTACACCTTC. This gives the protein CASSYNQDRVSGYTF.

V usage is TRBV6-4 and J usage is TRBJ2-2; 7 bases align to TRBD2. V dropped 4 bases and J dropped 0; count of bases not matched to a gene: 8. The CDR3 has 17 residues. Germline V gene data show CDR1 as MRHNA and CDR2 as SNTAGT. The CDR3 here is CASSGGGGKTNTGELFF. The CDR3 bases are TGTGCCAGCAGTGGTGGGGGGGGAAAGACGAACACCGGGGAGCTGTTTTTT.

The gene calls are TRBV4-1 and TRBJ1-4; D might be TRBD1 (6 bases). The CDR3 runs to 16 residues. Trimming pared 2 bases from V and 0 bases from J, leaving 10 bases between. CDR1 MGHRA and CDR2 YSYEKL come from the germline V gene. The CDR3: CASSQRGTTTNEKLFF. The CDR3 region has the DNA TGCGCCAGCAGCCAAAGAGGGACAACAACTAATGAAAAACTGTTTTTT.

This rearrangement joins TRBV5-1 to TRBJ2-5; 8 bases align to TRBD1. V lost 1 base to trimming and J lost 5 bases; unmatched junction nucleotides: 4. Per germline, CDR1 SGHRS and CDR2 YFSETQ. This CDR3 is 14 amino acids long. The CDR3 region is CASSLRQGQETQYF. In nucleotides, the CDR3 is TGCGCCAGCAGCTTGAGACAGGGGCAGGAGACCCAGTACTTC.

The CDR3 sequence is CASSASGTAYEQYF. In nucleotides, the CDR3 is TGTGCCAGCAGTGCCTCCGGGACTGCCTACGAGCAGTACTTC. V usage is TRBV9 and J usage is TRBJ2-7, with a possible D match to TRBD2 (6 bases). Between the trimmed V and J ends, which lost 5 bases and 2 bases, there was a span of 14 bases. CDR1 is SGDLS and CDR2 is YYNGEE in the germline V gene. This CDR3 is built from 14 residues. Full variable domain (remainder filled in from reference TRBV9 and TRBJ2-7): DSGVTQTPKHLITATGQRVTLRCSPRSGDLSVYWYQQSLDQGLQFLIQYYNGEERAKGNILERFSAQQFPDLHSELNLSSLELGDSALYFCASSASGTAYEQYFGPGTRLTVT.

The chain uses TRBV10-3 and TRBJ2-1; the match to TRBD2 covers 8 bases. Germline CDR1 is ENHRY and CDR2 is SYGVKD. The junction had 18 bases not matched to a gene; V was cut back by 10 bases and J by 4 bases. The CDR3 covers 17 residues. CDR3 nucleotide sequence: TGTGCCACCTCCGGGACTAGGGCACCCGTGGAATACAATGAGCAGTTCTTC. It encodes CATSGTRAPVEYNEQFF.

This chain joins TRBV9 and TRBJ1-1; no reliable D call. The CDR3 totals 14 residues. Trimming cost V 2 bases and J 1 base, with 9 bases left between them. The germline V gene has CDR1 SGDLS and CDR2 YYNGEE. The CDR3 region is CASSVTPTNTEAFF. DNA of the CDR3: TGTGCCAGCAGCGTGACACCAACGAACACTGAAGCTTTCTTT.

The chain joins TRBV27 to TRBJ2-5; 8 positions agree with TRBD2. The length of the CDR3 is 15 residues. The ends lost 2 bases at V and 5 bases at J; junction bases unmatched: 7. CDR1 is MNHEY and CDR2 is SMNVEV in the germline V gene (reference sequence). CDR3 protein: CASSLVAGGDETQYF. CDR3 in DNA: TGTGCCAGCAGTTTAGTCGCGGGGGGTGACGAGACCCAGTACTTC.

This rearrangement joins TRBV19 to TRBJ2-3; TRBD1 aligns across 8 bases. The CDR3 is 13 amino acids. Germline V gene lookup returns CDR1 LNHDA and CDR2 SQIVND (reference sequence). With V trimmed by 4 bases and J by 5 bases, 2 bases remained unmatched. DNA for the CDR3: TGTGCCAGTAGTACAACAGGGGGAGATACGCAGTATTTT. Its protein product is CASSTTGGDTQYF.

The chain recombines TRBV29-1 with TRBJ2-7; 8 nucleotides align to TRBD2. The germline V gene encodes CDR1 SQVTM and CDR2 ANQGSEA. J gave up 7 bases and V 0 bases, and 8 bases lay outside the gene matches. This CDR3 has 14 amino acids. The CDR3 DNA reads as TGCAGCGTTGAAGAAGCCGGGAGGGCCGGGGAGCAGTACTTC. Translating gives CSVEEAGRAGEQYF.

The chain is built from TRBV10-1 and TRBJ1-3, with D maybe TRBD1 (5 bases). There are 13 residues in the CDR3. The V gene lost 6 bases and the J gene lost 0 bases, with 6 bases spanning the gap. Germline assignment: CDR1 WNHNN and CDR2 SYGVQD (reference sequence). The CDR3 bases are TGCGCCAGCAGGACAGACTCTGGAAACACCATATATTTT. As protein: CASRTDSGNTIYF.

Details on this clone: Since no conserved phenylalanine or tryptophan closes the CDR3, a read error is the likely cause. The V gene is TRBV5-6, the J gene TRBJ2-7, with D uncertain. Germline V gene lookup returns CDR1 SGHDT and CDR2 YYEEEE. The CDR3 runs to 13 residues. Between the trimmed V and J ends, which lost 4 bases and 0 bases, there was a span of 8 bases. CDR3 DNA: TGTGCCAGCAGCCGCGGCAGCTCCTACGAGCAGTACCTC. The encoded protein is CASSRGSSYEQYL.

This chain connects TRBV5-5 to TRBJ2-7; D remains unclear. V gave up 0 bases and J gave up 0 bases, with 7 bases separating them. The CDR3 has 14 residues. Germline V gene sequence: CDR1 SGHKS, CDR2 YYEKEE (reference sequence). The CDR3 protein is CASSLGQDSYEQYF. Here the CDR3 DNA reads TGTGCCAGCAGCTTGGGGCAGGACTCCTACGAGCAGTACTTC.

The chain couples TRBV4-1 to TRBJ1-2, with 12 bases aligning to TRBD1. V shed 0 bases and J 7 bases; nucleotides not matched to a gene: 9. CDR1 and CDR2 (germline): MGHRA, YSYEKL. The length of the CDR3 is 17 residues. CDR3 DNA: TGCGCCAGCAGCCAAGAGAGGGGGGACAGGGGGCTTGGTGGCTACACCTTC. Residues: CASSQERGDRGLGGYTF.

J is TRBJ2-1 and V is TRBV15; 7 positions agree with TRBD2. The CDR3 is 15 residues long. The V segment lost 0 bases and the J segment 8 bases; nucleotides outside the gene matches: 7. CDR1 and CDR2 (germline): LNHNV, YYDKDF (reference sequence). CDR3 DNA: TGTGCCACCAGCAGAGAAGGGCTAGCGGTCGATGAGCAGTTCTTC. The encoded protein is CATSREGLAVDEQFF.

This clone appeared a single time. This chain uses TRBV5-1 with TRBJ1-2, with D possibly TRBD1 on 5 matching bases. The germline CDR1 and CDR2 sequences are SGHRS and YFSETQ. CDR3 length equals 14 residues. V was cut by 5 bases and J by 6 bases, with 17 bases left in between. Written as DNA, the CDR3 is TGCGCCAGCAGTTTAAACCAGGGAAGTGATGGCTACACCTTC. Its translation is CASSLNQGSDGYTF.

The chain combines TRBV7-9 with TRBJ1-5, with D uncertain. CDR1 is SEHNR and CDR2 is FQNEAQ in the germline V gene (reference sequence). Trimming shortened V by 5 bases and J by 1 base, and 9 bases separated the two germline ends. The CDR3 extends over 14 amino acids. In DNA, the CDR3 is TGTGCCAGCAGCATGGAGGGAAGCAATCAGCCCCAGCATTTT. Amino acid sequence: CASSMEGSNQPQHF.

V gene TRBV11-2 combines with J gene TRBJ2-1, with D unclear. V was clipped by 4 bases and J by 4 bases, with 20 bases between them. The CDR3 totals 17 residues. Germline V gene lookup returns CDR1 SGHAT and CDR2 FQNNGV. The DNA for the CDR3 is TGTGCCAGCAGCTCCCGCGCTCTGGGCAGTGATTACAATGAGCAGTTCTTC. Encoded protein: CASSSRALGSDYNEQFF.

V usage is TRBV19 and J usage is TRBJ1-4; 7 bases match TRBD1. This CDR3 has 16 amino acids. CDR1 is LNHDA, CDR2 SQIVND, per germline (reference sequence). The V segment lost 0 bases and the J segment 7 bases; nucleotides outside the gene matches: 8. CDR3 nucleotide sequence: TGTGCCAGTAGTATAGATCCGACAGGGCGGCGTGAAAAACTGTTTTTT. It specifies CASSIDPTGRREKLFF.

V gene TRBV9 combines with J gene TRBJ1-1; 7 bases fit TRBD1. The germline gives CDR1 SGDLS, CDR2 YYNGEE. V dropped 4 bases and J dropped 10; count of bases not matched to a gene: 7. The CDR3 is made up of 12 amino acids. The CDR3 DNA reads TGTGCCAGCAGCTCGGGACAGTCTGCAGCTTTCTTT. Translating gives CASSSGQSAAFF.

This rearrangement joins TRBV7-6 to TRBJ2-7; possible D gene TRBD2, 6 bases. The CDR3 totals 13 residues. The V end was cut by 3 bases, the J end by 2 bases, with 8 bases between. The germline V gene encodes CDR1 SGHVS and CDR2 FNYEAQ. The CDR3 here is CASSLAGPYEQYF. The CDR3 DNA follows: TGTGCCAGCAGCTTGGCGGGGCCCTACGAGCAGTACTTC.

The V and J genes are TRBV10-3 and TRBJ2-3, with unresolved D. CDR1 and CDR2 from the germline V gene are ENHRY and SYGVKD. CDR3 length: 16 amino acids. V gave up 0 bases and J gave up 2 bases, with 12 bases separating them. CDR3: CAISESIGVPTDTQYF. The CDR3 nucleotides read TGTGCCATCAGTGAGTCGATAGGAGTACCCACAGATACGCAGTATTTT.

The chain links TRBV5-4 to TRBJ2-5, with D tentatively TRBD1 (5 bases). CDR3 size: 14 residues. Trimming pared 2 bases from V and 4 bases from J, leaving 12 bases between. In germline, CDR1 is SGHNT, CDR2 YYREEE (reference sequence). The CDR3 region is CASSLKGPAETQYF. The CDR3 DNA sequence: TGTGCCAGCAGCTTAAAGGGGCCAGCAGAGACCCAGTACTTC.

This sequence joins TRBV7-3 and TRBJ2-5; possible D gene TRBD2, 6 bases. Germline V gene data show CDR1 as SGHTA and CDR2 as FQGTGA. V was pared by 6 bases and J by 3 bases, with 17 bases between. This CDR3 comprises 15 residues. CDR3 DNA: TGTGCCAGCAGTCCAAACTATAGCGGAAAAGAGACCCAGTACTTC. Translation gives CASSPNYSGKETQYF.

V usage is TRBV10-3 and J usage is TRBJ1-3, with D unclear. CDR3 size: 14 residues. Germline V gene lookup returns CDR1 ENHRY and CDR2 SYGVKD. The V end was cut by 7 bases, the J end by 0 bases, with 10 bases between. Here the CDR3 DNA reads TGTGCCATCAACCCAGCGCTCTCTGGAAACACCATATATTTT. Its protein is CAINPALSGNTIYF.

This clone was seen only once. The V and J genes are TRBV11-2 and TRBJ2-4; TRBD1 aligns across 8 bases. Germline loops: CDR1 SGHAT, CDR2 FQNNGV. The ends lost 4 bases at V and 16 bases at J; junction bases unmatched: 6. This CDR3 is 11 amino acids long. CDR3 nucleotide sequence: TGTGCCAGCAGCTCCGACAGGGGACCCTACTTC. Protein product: CASSSDRGPYF.

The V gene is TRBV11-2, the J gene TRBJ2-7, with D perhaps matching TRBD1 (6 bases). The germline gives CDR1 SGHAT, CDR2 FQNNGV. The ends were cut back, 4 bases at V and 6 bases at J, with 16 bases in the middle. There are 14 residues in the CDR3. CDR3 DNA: TGTGCCAGCAGCTCCTACAGGGAGCTGGGCGAGCAGTACTTC. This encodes CASSSYRELGEQYF.

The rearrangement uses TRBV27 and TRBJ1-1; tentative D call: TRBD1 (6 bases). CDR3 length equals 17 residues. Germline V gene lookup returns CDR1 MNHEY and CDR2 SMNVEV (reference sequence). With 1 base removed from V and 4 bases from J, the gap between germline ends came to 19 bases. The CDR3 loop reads CASSLFKGVKVGTEAFF. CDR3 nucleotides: TGTGCCAGCAGTTTATTCAAGGGGGTGAAAGTCGGCACTGAAGCTTTCTTT.